Sequencing of this T cell receptor (beta chain) was carried out in a study of OX40 agonist ivuxolimab in advanced cancers. For the study at large: Ivuxolimab, an agonistic anti-OX40 (CD134) antibody, was given to patients. Study findings and constraints: Among the nonresponders, some also had low normalized T-cell clonal expansion.

Sample share makes this clone medium-sized. Its antigen is as yet unknown. The germline CDR1 and CDR2 sequences are SGHNT and YENEEA. Trimming took off 2 bases at V and 2 bases at J, with 6 bases between the two ends. This CDR3 contains 13 residues. Peripheral blood came from all dose cohorts at three timepoints. The method was immunoSEQ multiplex PCR; TCRdb's version includes in-frame clones alone and lacks a portion of them. The table includes fewer than 20,000 clones, 78% detected once. The rearrangement links TRBV11-3 to TRBJ1-1, with D uncertain. The receptor was derived from an adult with an advanced solid tumor such as melanoma, head and neck, liver or kidney cancer. The sample here was CD4+ or CD8+ T cells sorted from blood, taken in a trial of the OX40 agonist ivuxolimab. CDR3 residues: CASSLSRNTEAFF. CDR3 in DNA: TGTGCCAGCAGCTTATCCCGAAACACTGAAGCTTTCTTT.